These 27 T cell receptor beta chains originate from one sample sequenced in a study of PD-1 blockade in classical Hodgkin lymphoma. Libraries were prepared by immunoSEQ multiplex PCR; TCRdb keeps only in-frame clonotypes and omits some of them. The table lists approximately 49,000 clones, 80% of them singletons. The time point: cycle 4 day 1 (C4D1), after 6 weeks of nivolumab. Relapses following autologous stem cell transplantation were seen in all patients, with brentuximab vedotin exposure varying. The sequencing used peripheral blood mononuclear cells (PBMCs), collected before the fourth cycle of nivolumab. These receptors all stem from a human donor with classical Hodgkin lymphoma.

The chain is built from TRBV4-1 and TRBJ2-7, with 7 bases matching TRBD1. V shed 1 base, J shed 2 bases, and the junction held 8 bases outside the gene matches. The CDR3 is 16 residues long. Looked up from germline, CDR1 is MGHRA and CDR2 is YSYEKL. DNA for the CDR3: TGCGCCAGCAGCCAAGGACAGGGCGGTCTCCCCTACGAGCAGTACTTC. This codes for CASSQGQGGLPYEQYF.

The chain is built from TRBV7-8 and TRBJ1-1, with 11 bases fitting TRBD1. Trimming cost V 3 bases and J 11 bases; bases outside gene matches: 11. The germline V gene encodes CDR1 SGHVS and CDR2 FQNEAQ. The CDR3 is 15 amino acids. CDR3 amino acids: CASSFLGDRGWRAFF. CDR3 sequence (DNA): TGTGCCAGCAGCTTTTTGGGGGACAGGGGGTGGCGGGCTTTCTTT.

The CDR3 is CASSLTGWGNTIYF. The CDR3 DNA is TGTGCCAGCAGTTTGACAGGGTGGGGAAACACCATATATTTT. This sequence joins TRBV28 and TRBJ1-3; 7 positions match TRBD1. J was trimmed by 4 bases and V by 3 bases; bases with no gene match: 3. The CDR3 runs to 14 residues. Germline values: CDR1 MDHEN, CDR2 SYDVKM.

This rearrangement joins TRBV7-8 to TRBJ2-5; D possibly corresponds to TRBD2 (6 bases). Germline values: CDR1 SGHVS, CDR2 FQNEAQ. The CDR3 has 15 residues. Trimming stripped 0 bases from V and 5 bases from J, with 13 bases between. The CDR3 region is CASSLALGGRETQYF. The DNA of the CDR3 is TGTGCCAGCAGCTTAGCGCTCGGGGGTCGGGAGACCCAGTACTTC.

The rearrangement joins TRBV5-1 to TRBJ2-3; 8 bases match TRBD2. The CDR3 consists of 16 residues. V shed 0 bases and J 2 bases; nucleotides not matched to a gene: 5. Germline V CDR1 and CDR2: SGHRS, YFSETQ. The CDR3 protein is CASSLAGGPDTDTQYF. DNA of the CDR3: TGCGCCAGCAGCTTGGCGGGGGGGCCTGACACAGATACGCAGTATTTT.

The chain is built from TRBV6-4 and TRBJ2-3; D unclear. Trimming removed 5 bases at V and 0 bases at J, with 9 bases between. The CDR3 covers 14 residues. Germline-derived CDR1 and CDR2 are MRHNA and SNTAGT. The CDR3 DNA reads as TGTGCCAGCAGTTCATCCTCAAGCACAGATACGCAGTATTTT. This gives the protein CASSSSSSTDTQYF.

This chain uses TRBV7-9 with TRBJ1-2; D remains ambiguous. There are 14 residues in the CDR3. V was cut by 0 bases and J by 8 bases, with 13 bases left in between. CDR1 and CDR2 from the germline V gene are SEHNR and FQNEAQ (reference sequence). CDR3 protein: CASSLADRGQGYTF. The DNA for the CDR3 is TGTGCCAGCAGCTTAGCGGATCGAGGGCAGGGCTACACCTTC.

This rearrangement joins TRBV7-3 to TRBJ2-3; D may be TRBD2 (6 bases). Trimming removed 5 bases from V and 2 bases from J, with 14 bases in between. From germline, CDR1 is SGHTA and CDR2 FQGTGA. The CDR3 consists of 15 residues. The CDR3 bases are TGTGCCAGCAGCCCCCGGGACTCATACACAGATACGCAGTATTTT. It encodes CASSPRDSYTDTQYF. The entire variable domain, with the rest obtained from reference TRBV7-3 and TRBJ2-3, is as follows: GAGVSQTPSNKVTEKGKYVELRCDPISGHTALYWYRQSLGQGPEFLIYFQGTGAADDSGLPNDRFFAVRPEGSVSTLKIQRTERGDSAVYLCASSPRDSYTDTQYFGPGTRLTVL.

The rearrangement uses TRBV25-1 and TRBJ1-1; no clear D. The ends were cut back, 10 bases at V and 1 base at J, with 7 bases in the middle. Germline V CDR1 and CDR2: MGHDK, SYGVNS. This CDR3 region has 11 residues. CDR3 in amino acids: CATTENTEAFF. CDR3 DNA: TGTGCCACGACGGAGAACACTGAAGCTTTCTTT.

As for this clone: Other DNA sequences in the same sample also yield this CDR3. The genes are TRBV6-5 and TRBJ2-7; 10 bases agree with TRBD1. V trimming: 6 bases; J trimming: 2 bases; junction bases outside the gene matches: 4. The germline gives CDR1 MNHEY, CDR2 SVGAGI. This CDR3 has 14 amino acids. CDR3: CASSPGQGAYEQYF. CDR3 bases: TGTGCCAGCAGCCCTGGACAGGGGGCCTACGAGCAGTACTTC.

The V call is TRBV5-6, the J call TRBJ2-7; D possibly uses TRBD1 or TRBD2 (6 bases each). Trimming shortened V by 8 bases and J by 5 bases, and 14 bases separated the two germline ends. The CDR3 loop spans 12 amino acids. Germline-derived CDR1 and CDR2 are SGHDT and YYEEEE. CDR3: CASSRGADEQYF. In DNA, the CDR3 is TGTGCCAGTAGTAGGGGGGCTGACGAGCAGTACTTC.

V gene TRBV9 combines with J gene TRBJ1-1; D is possibly TRBD1 (5 bases). V gave up 0 bases and J gave up 3 bases, with 12 bases separating them. The CDR3 is 15 residues long. Germline lookup yields CDR1 SGDLS and CDR2 YYNGEE. This chain's CDR3 is CASSVEPGRDTEAFF. The CDR3 DNA reads as TGTGCCAGCAGCGTAGAGCCAGGGAGGGACACTGAAGCTTTCTTT.

This chain connects TRBV7-3 to TRBJ2-2, with D maybe TRBD2 (6 bases). The V end lost 1 base, the J end lost 0 bases, and 9 bases lay between the germline ends. CDR3 length: 16 amino acids. Germline values: CDR1 SGHTA, CDR2 FQGTGA. The CDR3 coding sequence is TGTGCCAGCAGCTTAAATGGCGGGGCGAACACCGGGGAGCTGTTTTTT. Protein product: CASSLNGGANTGELFF.

The CDR3 DNA follows: TGTGCCAGCAGGAGCCGGGGGAGGACAGGGGGCTACGAGCAGTACTTC. Translated, it gives CASRSRGRTGGYEQYF. This chain links TRBV28 with TRBJ2-7, with 10 bases aligning to TRBD1. Germline values: CDR1 MDHEN, CDR2 SYDVKM. V was clipped by 6 bases and J by 3 bases; unmatched bases: 11. The CDR3 has 16 amino acids.

The chain carries TRBV10-3 and TRBJ1-3; D is undetermined. This CDR3 spans 12 amino acids. The germline V gene encodes CDR1 ENHRY and CDR2 SYGVKD. The V end lost 4 bases, the J end lost 7 bases, and 8 bases lay between the germline ends. The CDR3 here is CAISGADNTIYF. The CDR3 DNA reads TGTGCCATCAGTGGGGCAGACAACACCATATATTTT.

The chain recombines TRBV4-3 with TRBJ1-5, with no clear D. V lost 1 base, J lost 9 bases, and 10 bases lay in between. The CDR3 contains 13 residues. Germline CDR1 LGHNA, CDR2 YSLEER. The CDR3 sequence is CASSQGLLAPQHF. The CDR3 DNA follows: TGCGCCAGCAGCCAAGGCCTGTTAGCGCCCCAGCATTTT.

The chain employs TRBV5-1 and TRBJ2-2; D not certain. Deletions cut 0 bases from V and 7 bases from J, with 4 bases between. Germline V gene data show CDR1 as SGHRS and CDR2 as YFSETQ. There are 12 residues in the CDR3. The CDR3 bases are TGCGCCAGCAGCTTGGAGATCGGGGAGCTGTTTTTT. Translation: CASSLEIGELFF.

The chain couples TRBV28 to TRBJ1-1, with TRBD1 as a possible D gene (5 bases). Between the trimmed V and J ends, which lost 0 bases and 2 bases, there was a span of 13 bases. The CDR3 is 16 amino acids. Germline V gene sequence: CDR1 MDHEN, CDR2 SYDVKM. The CDR3 nucleotides are TGTGCCAGCAGTTTATGGACCCTTGGGGCCAACACTGAAGCTTTCTTT. This gives the protein CASSLWTLGANTEAFF. Full variable domain (outside the CDR3, taken from reference TRBV28 and TRBJ1-1): DVKVTQSSRYLVKRTGEKVFLECVQDMDHENMFWYRQDPGLGLRLIYFSYDVKMKEKGDIPEGYSVSREKKERFSLILESASTNQTSMYLCASSLWTLGANTEAFFGQGTRLTVV.

This chain's CDR3 is CASSLGGATDTQYF. For the CDR3, the DNA is TGTGCCAGCAGCTTGGGTGGGGCCACAGATACGCAGTATTTT. J is TRBJ2-3 and V is TRBV5-4; a weak D match, TRBD1 (5 bases). Trimming removed 0 bases from V and 2 bases from J, with 7 bases in between. The CDR3 runs 14 residues. Germline V gives CDR1 SGHNT, CDR2 YYREEE (reference sequence). The full variable domain, rest sourced from reference TRBV5-4 and TRBJ2-3, is ETGVTQSPTHLIKTRGQQVTLRCSSQSGHNTVSWYQQALGQGPQFIFQYYREEENGRGNFPPRFSGLQFPNYSSELNVNALELDDSALYLCASSLGGATDTQYFGPGTRLTVL.

The chain combines TRBV6-5 with TRBJ1-3, with TRBD1 identical over 8 bases. Germline V CDR1 and CDR2: MNHEY, SVGAGI. The V segment lost 7 bases and the J segment 2 bases; nucleotides outside the gene matches: 4. This CDR3 contains 14 residues. The DNA of the CDR3 is TGTGCCAGCACCCAGGGGGCAACTGGAAACACCATATATTTT. Translation: CASTQGATGNTIYF.

The sample holds a few counts of this clone. One junction end does not reproduce the germline sequence, and a read error may be involved. The chain recombines TRBV5-6 with TRBJ2-1, with 13 nucleotides matching TRBD2. Germline V CDR1 and CDR2: SGHDT, YYEEEE. The CDR3 totals 14 residues. CDR3 coding DNA: TGTGCCAGCAGCTTGACTAGCGGGGGGGCCATGGGGATCTTC. The encoded protein is CASSLTSGGAMGIF.

V usage is TRBV2 and J usage is TRBJ1-2; no definite D call. Trimming took off 0 bases at V and 2 bases at J, with 7 bases between the two ends. CDR1 is SNHLY, CDR2 FYNNEI, per germline. This CDR3 is 14 amino acids long. The CDR3, as DNA: TGTGCCAGCAGTGAAGCAGGGCGGAACTATGGCTACACCTTC. It specifies CASSEAGRNYGYTF.

The chain couples TRBV6-1 to TRBJ2-3, with TRBD2 matching over 9 bases. CDR1 and CDR2 from the germline V gene are MNHNS and SASEGT. This CDR3 comprises 15 residues. Losses at the gene ends were 3 bases for V and 4 bases for J; bases not matched to a gene: 5. The CDR3 bases are TGTGCCAGCAGTGAGAGCGGGGGGTGGGCAGATACGCAGTATTTT. Translating gives CASSESGGWADTQYF.

A single count supports this clone. The rearrangement uses TRBV5-1 and TRBJ2-5, with D perhaps matching TRBD2 (5 bases). V was shortened by 4 bases and J by 5 bases, with 18 bases between the two germline ends. This CDR3 is 15 amino acids long. CDR1 is SGHRS, CDR2 YFSETQ, per germline. The CDR3 sequence is CASSLEGGFFETQYF. The CDR3 nucleotides read TGCGCCAGCAGCCTTGAGGGTGGCTTTTTCGAGACCCAGTACTTC.

The chain has TRBV12-5 and TRBJ2-5; D gene unclear. Germline CDR1 reads LGHNT; CDR2 reads FRNRAP. Trimming removed 3 bases from V and 5 bases from J, with 19 bases in between. This CDR3 comprises 16 residues. CDR3 loop: CASGLAGRPRSETQYF. The CDR3 DNA is TGTGCTAGTGGTTTAGCAGGCAGGCCACGCTCGGAGACCCAGTACTTC. The full variable domain, its missing parts supplied by reference TRBV12-5 and TRBJ2-5, is DARVTQTPRHKVTEMGQEVTMRCQPILGHNTVFWYRQTMMQGLELLAYFRNRAPLDDSGMPKDRFSAEMPDATLATLKIQPSEPRDSAVYFCASGLAGRPRSETQYFGPGTRLLVL.

CDR3 amino acids: CASSVQTGYGYTF. The DNA for the CDR3 is TGTGCCAGCAGCGTCCAGACAGGCTATGGCTACACCTTC. The chain has TRBV9 and TRBJ1-2, with D maybe TRBD1 (6 bases). Per germline, CDR1 SGDLS and CDR2 YYNGEE. The CDR3 has 13 residues. V was trimmed by 2 bases and J by 4 bases, leaving 9 bases between them.

This rearrangement joins TRBV5-1 to TRBJ2-3; weak D call: TRBD1 (7 bases). V lost 4 bases and J 1 base, leaving 19 bases between the germline ends. This CDR3 contains 17 residues. Per germline, CDR1 SGHRS and CDR2 YFSETQ. The CDR3 sequence: CASSTRTGGIGTDTQYF. The CDR3 coding sequence is TGCGCCAGCAGCACCCGGACAGGAGGGATAGGCACAGATACGCAGTATTTT. The whole variable domain, filled in from reference TRBV5-1 and TRBJ2-3, reads KAGVTQTPRYLIKTRGQQVTLSCSPISGHRSVSWYQQTPGQGLQFLFEYFSETQRNKGNFPGRFSGRQFSNSRSEMNVSTLELGDSALYLCASSTRTGGIGTDTQYFGPGTRLTVL.